The clone carrying this T cell receptor (beta chain) was recorded at least ten times. Its antigen remains unknown. These data are taken from a study of neurological immune-mediated disorders. Study-level results: The absence of any CDR3 amino acid sequence shared by expanded clones across subjects suggests that repertoires were private in all groups.

The time point is: longitudinal time-point 2. Trimming removed 6 bases from V and 2 bases from J; junction bases left unmatched: 7. In germline, CDR1 is DFQATT, CDR2 SNEGSKA (reference sequence). The CDR3 is 14 residues long. TCRdb re-called the 5' RACE reads through MiXCR, storing one row per CDR3 protein. The data show more than 55,000 distinct CDR3 sequences, roughly 10% seen once. The source of this sequence is a man aged 30 to 39 in good health. This chain connects TRBV20-1 to TRBJ2-7; 10 nucleotides agree with TRBD2. The sample consisted of PBMCs. The CDR3 spells CSAEAGLATYEQYF. CDR3 in DNA: TGCAGTGCAGAGGCGGGACTAGCGACCTACGAGCAGTACTTC.